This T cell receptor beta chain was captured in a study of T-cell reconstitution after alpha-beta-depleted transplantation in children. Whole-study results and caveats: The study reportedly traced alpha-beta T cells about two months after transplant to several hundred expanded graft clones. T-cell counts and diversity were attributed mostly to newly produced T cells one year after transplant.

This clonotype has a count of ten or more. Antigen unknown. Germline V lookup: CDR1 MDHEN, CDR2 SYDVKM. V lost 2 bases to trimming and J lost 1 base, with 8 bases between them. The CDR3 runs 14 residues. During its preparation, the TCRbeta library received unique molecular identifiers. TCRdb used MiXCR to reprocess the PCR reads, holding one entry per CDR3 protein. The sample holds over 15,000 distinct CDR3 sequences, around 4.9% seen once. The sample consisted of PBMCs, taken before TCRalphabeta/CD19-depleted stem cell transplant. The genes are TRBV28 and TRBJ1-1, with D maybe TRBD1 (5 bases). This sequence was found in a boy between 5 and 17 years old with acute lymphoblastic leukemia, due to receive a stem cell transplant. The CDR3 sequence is CASSLGTANTEAFF. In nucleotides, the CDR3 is TGTGCCAGCAGTTTAGGGACCGCGAACACTGAAGCTTTCTTT.